This TCR beta chain was captured in a study of control samples from healthy donors and cancer patients. Clones were read by immunoSEQ multiplex PCR, and TCRdb kept only the in-frame ones, dropping some. The table includes about 98,000 clones, roughly three quarters detected once. Between the trimmed V and J ends, which lost 8 bases and 8 bases, there was a span of 18 bases. Germline-derived CDR1 and CDR2 are SNHLY and FYNNEI. This CDR3 is 13 amino acids long. Sequenced: blood. The rearrangement links TRBV2 to TRBJ1-2; TRBD1 might be the D (5 bases). The receptor comes from a woman aged 25 to 45 in good health. CDR3 nucleotide sequence: TGTGCCAGCGGTAAACGGGGGGGTAAAGGCTACACCTTC. Protein sequence: CASGKRGGKGYTF.